This T cell receptor (beta chain) was sequenced during a study of shared T cell receptors in the human thymus. Trimming at V came to 5 bases and at J to 4 bases, leaving 19 bases not matched to a gene. The length of the CDR3 is 21 residues. Germline V gene sequence: CDR1 SGHVS, CDR2 FNYEAQ. Produced via immunoSEQ multiplex PCR; TCRdb's table is partial and in-frame only. The table has roughly 410,000 clones, roughly 94% seen once. This receptor was identified in a human donor. J is TRBJ2-3 and V is TRBV7-6; TRBD2 agrees at 15 bases. The specimen sequenced was thymocytes. The CDR3 reads CASSTPKGLAGGQGRPDTQYF. The CDR3 nucleotides are TGTGCCAGCAGCACGCCAAAGGGACTAGCGGGAGGCCAGGGCAGGCCAGATACGCAGTATTTT.